What follows are 23 T cell receptor beta chains derived from one specimen sequenced in a study of shared clonotypes between healthy human individuals. Positive CCR7 selection of CD45RO-negative cells yielded the naive CD8 cells, and terminally differentiated effector memory CD45RA+ cells were excluded. Using immunoSEQ multiplex PCR, the repertoire was profiled, and TCRdb retains in-frame clones only, with some absent. The sample includes roughly 2.1 million clones, around 93% seen only once; the top ten take 1.7%. The sequenced sample consisted of naive CD8+ T cells from PBMCs. These receptor sequences come from a man between 18 and 35 years old in good health. Some clones in this sample may be carry-over from other donors' samples.

A note on this clone: Being one base from a much bigger clone, this may be a read error. The chain carries TRBV11-2 and TRBJ2-2; no definite D call. This CDR3 comprises 13 residues. Germline CDR1 and CDR2: SGHAT and FQNNGV. V lost 5 bases to trimming and J lost 1 base, with 5 bases between them. CDR3 in amino acids: CASSVGNTGELFF. The CDR3 DNA reads as TGTGCCAGCAGCGTCGGGAACACCGGGGAGCTGTTTTTT.

The rearrangement uses TRBV11-1 and TRBJ2-7; possibly TRBD2 for D (6 bases). CDR3 size: 15 residues. Germline CDR1 and CDR2: SGHAT and FQDESV (reference sequence). V was clipped by 2 bases and J by 0 bases, with 11 bases between them. The CDR3 nucleotides are TGTGCCAGCAGCTTACGCCGGGGGAACTCCTACGAGCAGTACTTC. It translates to CASSLRRGNSYEQYF.

V gene TRBV5-1 combines with J gene TRBJ2-7; D gene unclear. V gave up 1 base and J gave up 6 bases, with 14 bases separating them. Germline V CDR1 and CDR2: SGHRS, YFSETQ. This CDR3 region has 14 residues. CDR3 sequence: CASSLHGVGVEQYF. CDR3 coding DNA: TGCGCCAGCAGCTTGCATGGGGTCGGTGTCGAGCAGTACTTC.

V is TRBV10-3 and J is TRBJ1-3; TRBD1 is a possible D gene (6 bases). V dropped 6 bases and J dropped 0 bases, with 12 bases sitting between them. The CDR3 spans 15 residues. CDR1 and CDR2 from the germline V gene are ENHRY and SYGVKD. CDR3 protein: CAIREQGISGNTIYF. Written as DNA, the CDR3 is TGTGCCATCAGAGAACAGGGAATCTCTGGAAACACCATATATTTT.

The genes are TRBV4-3 and TRBJ2-3; 9 nucleotides match TRBD1. The germline V gene has CDR1 LGHNA and CDR2 YSLEER. The V gene end was trimmed by 0 bases and the J gene end by 3 bases; junction bases not matched to a gene: 7. The CDR3 contains 17 residues. In DNA, the CDR3 is TGCGCCAGCAGCCAAGAGGGAGGGGGACAGGGAACAGATACGCAGTATTTT. This encodes CASSQEGGGQGTDTQYF.

This sequence joins TRBV4-3 and TRBJ1-2; D unresolved. The CDR3 sequence is 15 residues long. V was pared by 0 bases and J by 8 bases, with 16 bases between. Per the germline V gene, CDR1 is LGHNA and CDR2 is YSLEER. CDR3 loop: CASSQDLRGVRGYTF. CDR3 DNA sequence: TGCGCCAGCAGCCAAGATCTGCGGGGAGTACGGGGCTACACCTTC.

The V call is TRBV12-5, the J call TRBJ1-2, with TRBD1 matching 8 bases. This CDR3 contains 18 residues. The V and J ends lost 6 bases and 0 bases, in that order; junction bases with no gene match: 15. In germline, CDR1 is LGHNT, CDR2 FRNRAP. The chain's CDR3 is CASGPNTDREAANYGYTF. The CDR3 DNA is TGTGCTAGTGGGCCAAACACGGACAGGGAGGCGGCTAACTATGGCTACACCTTC.

A note on this clone: The sample holds other DNA sequences that translate to the same CDR3. V usage is TRBV7-9 and J usage is TRBJ2-1, with 10 bases fitting TRBD2. The V gene's germline CDR1 is SEHNR and CDR2 FQNEAQ (reference sequence). V shed 0 bases and J 4 bases; nucleotides not matched to a gene: 3. The CDR3 extends over 16 amino acids. The CDR3 protein is CASSLARLAGYNEQFF. The CDR3 bases are TGTGCCAGCAGCTTAGCGCGACTAGCGGGTTACAATGAGCAGTTCTTC.

This clone was counted only a few times. The genes are TRBV19 and TRBJ1-5, with D possibly matching TRBD1 (5 bases). The CDR3 loop spans 15 amino acids. CDR1 LNHDA and CDR2 SQIVND come from the germline V gene (reference sequence). Trimming removed 4 bases from V and 8 bases from J, with 18 bases in between. CDR3 nucleotide sequence: TGTGCCAGTAGTACGGGACCGATACTGTTCGAGCCCCAGCATTTT. It is translated as CASSTGPILFEPQHF.

The CDR3 nucleotides are TGTGCCAGCAGTTGGCAAGGGGCGAACACCGGGGAGCTGTTTTTT. It encodes CASSWQGANTGELFF. The rearrangement links TRBV7-9 to TRBJ2-2; D might be TRBD1 (5 bases). The CDR3 loop spans 15 amino acids. The V end was cut by 6 bases, the J end by 0 bases, with 11 bases between. The germline CDR1 and CDR2 sequences are SEHNR and FQNEAQ (reference sequence).

CDR3 DNA sequence: TGTGCCAGCAGTACCGACAGGGAATTGGACATTCAGTACTTC. This translates into CASSTDRELDIQYF. The J gene is TRBJ2-4, the V gene TRBV6-5; TRBD1 aligns across 7 bases. Germline V gene lookup returns CDR1 MNHEY and CDR2 SVGAGI. The CDR3 runs to 14 residues. Unmatched junction bases numbered 9, after V lost 5 bases and J lost 8 bases.

V is TRBV7-3 and J is TRBJ2-7; 9 positions match TRBD1. Per the germline V gene, CDR1 is SGHTA and CDR2 is FQGTGA. The ends lost 5 bases at V and 0 bases at J; junction bases unmatched: 14. The length of the CDR3 is 18 residues. DNA of the CDR3: TGTGCCAGCAGCCGTCCGGACAGGGGCGTTATCAGCTCCTACGAGCAGTACTTC. Protein: CASSRPDRGVISSYEQYF.

The genes are TRBV7-9 and TRBJ1-1; the match to TRBD1 covers 9 bases. Germline V gives CDR1 SEHNR, CDR2 FQNEAQ (reference sequence). The CDR3 sequence is 16 residues long. The V segment lost 0 bases and the J segment 0 bases; nucleotides outside the gene matches: 2. CDR3 amino acids: CASSLAHRGLNTEAFF. CDR3 DNA sequence: TGTGCCAGCAGCTTAGCCCACAGGGGGCTGAACACTGAAGCTTTCTTT.

The CDR3 here is CASSIVGRPGEQYF. CDR3 DNA: TGTGCCAGTAGTATAGTTGGACGGCCCGGCGAGCAGTACTTC. The chain couples TRBV19 to TRBJ2-7, with no clear D. Trimming removed 1 base at V and 6 bases at J, with 13 bases between. CDR1 is LNHDA, CDR2 SQIVND, per germline (reference sequence). The CDR3 covers 14 residues.

The V and J genes are TRBV21-1 and TRBJ1-4; TRBD1 is the table's D call and was not checked against the DNA. TRBV21-1 represents a pseudogene. The CDR3 contains 17 residues. CDR3 region: CASSKVRTGGKDEKLFF. CDR3 nucleotide sequence: TGTGCCAGCAGCAAAGTGAGGACAGGGGGCAAAGACGAAAAACTGTTTTTT.

The rearrangement joins TRBV7-9 to TRBJ2-5, with D possibly matching TRBD2 (6 bases). The germline V gene encodes CDR1 SEHNR and CDR2 FQNEAQ (reference sequence). This CDR3 region has 12 residues. V was clipped by 2 bases and J by 10 bases, with 11 bases between them. CDR3 loop: CASSLFGEDQYF. The CDR3 DNA sequence: TGTGCCAGCAGCTTATTCGGGGAGGACCAGTACTTC.

The chain is built from TRBV28 and TRBJ1-2; the D gene is possibly TRBD1 (5 bases). V was cut by 6 bases and J by 2 bases, with 16 bases left in between. Per the germline V gene, CDR1 is MDHEN and CDR2 is SYDVKM. This CDR3 comprises 15 residues. The CDR3 bases are TGTGCCAGCAGCTCCTGGGCAGGGCTGAACTATGGCTACACCTTC. Its translation is CASSSWAGLNYGYTF.

J is TRBJ2-2 and V is TRBV4-3; tentatively, D is TRBD1 or TRBD2 (5 bases each). The germline V gene encodes CDR1 LGHNA and CDR2 YSLEER. The V and J ends lost 0 bases and 7 bases respectively, with 9 bases between them. This CDR3 contains 14 residues. CDR3 loop: CASSQDGGNGELFF. In DNA, the CDR3 is TGCGCCAGCAGCCAAGATGGGGGAAACGGGGAGCTGTTTTTT.

The chain is built from TRBV27 and TRBJ2-1; D possibly matches TRBD1 or TRBD2 (5 bases each). The CDR3 covers 15 residues. The V end was cut by 9 bases, the J end by 0 bases, with 15 bases between. Germline V gene data show CDR1 as MNHEY and CDR2 as SMNVEV (reference sequence). As DNA, the CDR3 is TGTGCCAGTGAAGGGGACGGAAGCTCCTACAATGAGCAGTTCTTC. This codes for CASEGDGSSYNEQFF.

The chain joins TRBV4-1 to TRBJ2-2, with a possible D match to TRBD1 (6 bases). V shed 1 base and J shed 1 base, with 13 bases lying between them. CDR3 length: 17 residues. Germline-derived CDR1 and CDR2 are MGHRA and YSYEKL. CDR3 sequence (DNA): TGCGCCAGCAGCCAAGTCGTGAACAGGGTGAACACCGGGGAGCTGTTTTTT. Its translation is CASSQVVNRVNTGELFF.

The rearrangement uses TRBV29-1 and TRBJ2-5; TRBD2 might be the D (6 bases). The germline V gene has CDR1 SQVTM and CDR2 ANQGSEA. The CDR3 extends over 13 amino acids. The V end was cut by 7 bases, the J end by 0 bases, with 12 bases between. CDR3 region: CSAAGTDQETQYF. The DNA of the CDR3 is TGCAGCGCCGCCGGGACTGACCAAGAGACCCAGTACTTC.

V gene TRBV5-1 combines with J gene TRBJ2-1; 12 positions agree with TRBD2. V shed 7 bases, J shed 4 bases, and the junction held 9 bases outside the gene matches. The CDR3 totals 16 residues. Germline CDR1 SGHRS, CDR2 YFSETQ. The CDR3 DNA follows: TGCGCCAGCGGGACGACTAGCGGGAGTAAGTACAATGAGCAGTTCTTC. Its protein product is CASGTTSGSKYNEQFF. Full variable domain (missing parts from reference TRBV5-1 and TRBJ2-1): KAGVTQTPRYLIKTRGQQVTLSCSPISGHRSVSWYQQTPGQGLQFLFEYFSETQRNKGNFPGRFSGRQFSNSRSEMNVSTLELGDSALYLCASGTTSGSKYNEQFFGPGTRLTVL.

The chain has TRBV7-8 and TRBJ2-5, with TRBD1 as a possible D gene (5 bases). Germline V gene data show CDR1 as SGHVS and CDR2 as FQNEAQ. The CDR3 sequence is 15 residues long. The germline V and J ends were trimmed by 5 bases and 1 base, with 14 bases remaining between them. The CDR3 reads CASSTQQVIQETQYF. The CDR3 nucleotides read TGTGCCAGCAGCACACAACAGGTGATCCAAGAGACCCAGTACTTC.